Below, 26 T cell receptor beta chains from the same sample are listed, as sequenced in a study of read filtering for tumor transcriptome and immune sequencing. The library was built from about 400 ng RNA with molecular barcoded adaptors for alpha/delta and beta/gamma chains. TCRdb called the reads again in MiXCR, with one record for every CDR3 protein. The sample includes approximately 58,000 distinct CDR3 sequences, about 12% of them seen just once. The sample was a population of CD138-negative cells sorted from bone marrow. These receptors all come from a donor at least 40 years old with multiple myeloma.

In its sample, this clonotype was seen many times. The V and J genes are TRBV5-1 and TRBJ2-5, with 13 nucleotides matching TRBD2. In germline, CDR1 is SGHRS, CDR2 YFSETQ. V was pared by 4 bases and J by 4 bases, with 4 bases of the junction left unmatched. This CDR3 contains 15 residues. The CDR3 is CASSRTSGGLETQYF. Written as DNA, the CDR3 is TGCGCCAGCAGCCGGACTAGCGGGGGATTAGAGACCCAGTACTTC.

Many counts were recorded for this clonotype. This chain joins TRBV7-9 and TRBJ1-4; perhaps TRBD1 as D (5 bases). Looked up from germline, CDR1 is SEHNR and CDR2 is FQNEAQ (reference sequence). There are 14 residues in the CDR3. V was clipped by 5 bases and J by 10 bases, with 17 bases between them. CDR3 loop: CASSRDSGPGKLFF. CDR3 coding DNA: TGTGCCAGCAGCCGTGACAGTGGCCCGGGAAAACTGTTTTTT.

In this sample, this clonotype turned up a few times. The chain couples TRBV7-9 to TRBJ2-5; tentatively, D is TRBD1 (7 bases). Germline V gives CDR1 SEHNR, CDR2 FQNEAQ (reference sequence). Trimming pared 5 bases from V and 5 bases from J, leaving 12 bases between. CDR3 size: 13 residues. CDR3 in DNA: TGTGCCAGCAGCCCTTCAGGGGGGGAGACCCAGTACTTC. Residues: CASSPSGGETQYF.

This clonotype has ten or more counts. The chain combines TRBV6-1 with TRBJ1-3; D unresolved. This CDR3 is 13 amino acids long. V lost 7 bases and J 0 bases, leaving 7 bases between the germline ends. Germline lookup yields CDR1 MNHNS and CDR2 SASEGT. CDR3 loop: CASTPSSGNTIYF. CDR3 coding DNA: TGTGCCAGCACCCCGAGCTCTGGAAACACCATATATTTT.

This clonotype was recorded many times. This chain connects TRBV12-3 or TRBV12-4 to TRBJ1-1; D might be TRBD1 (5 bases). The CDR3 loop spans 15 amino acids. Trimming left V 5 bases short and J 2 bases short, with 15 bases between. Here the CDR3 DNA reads TGTGCCAGCAGTAATCAGAAGACAGAAAACACTGAAGCTTTCTTT. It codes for CASSNQKTENTEAFF.

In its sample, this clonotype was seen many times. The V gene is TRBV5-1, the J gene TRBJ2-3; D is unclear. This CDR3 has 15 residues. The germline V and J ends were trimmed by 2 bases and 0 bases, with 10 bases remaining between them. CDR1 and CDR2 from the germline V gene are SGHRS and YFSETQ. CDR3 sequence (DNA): TGCGCCAGCAGCTTAACAGCCACTAGCACAGATACGCAGTATTTT. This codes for CASSLTATSTDTQYF.

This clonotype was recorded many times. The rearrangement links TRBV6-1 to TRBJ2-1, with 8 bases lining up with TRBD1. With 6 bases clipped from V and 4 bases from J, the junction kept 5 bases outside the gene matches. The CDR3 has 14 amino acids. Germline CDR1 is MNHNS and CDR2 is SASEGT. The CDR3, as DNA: TGTGCCAGCAGACCGGGACAGGTATACAATGAGCAGTTCTTC. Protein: CASRPGQVYNEQFF.

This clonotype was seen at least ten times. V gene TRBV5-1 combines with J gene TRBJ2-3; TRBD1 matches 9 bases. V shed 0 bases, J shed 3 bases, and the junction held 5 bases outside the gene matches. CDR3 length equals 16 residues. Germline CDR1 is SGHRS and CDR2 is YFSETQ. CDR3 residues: CASSLATGGATDTQYF. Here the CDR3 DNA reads TGCGCCAGCAGCTTGGCAACAGGGGGCGCGACAGATACGCAGTATTTT.

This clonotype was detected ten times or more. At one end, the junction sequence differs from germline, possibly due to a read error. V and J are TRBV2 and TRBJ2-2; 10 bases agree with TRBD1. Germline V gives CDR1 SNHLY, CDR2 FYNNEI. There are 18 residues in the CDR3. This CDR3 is CASREGTGVGANTGELFF. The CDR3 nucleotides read TGTGCCAGCAGGGAAGGGACAGGGGTTGGGGCTAACACCGGGGAGCTGTTTTTT. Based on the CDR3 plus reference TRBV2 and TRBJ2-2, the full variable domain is EPEVTQTPSHQVTQMGQEVILRCVPISNHLYFYWYRQILGQKVEFLVSFYNNEISEKSEIFDDQFSVERPDGSNFTLKIRSTKLEDSAMYFCASREGTGVGANTGELFFGEGSRLTVL.

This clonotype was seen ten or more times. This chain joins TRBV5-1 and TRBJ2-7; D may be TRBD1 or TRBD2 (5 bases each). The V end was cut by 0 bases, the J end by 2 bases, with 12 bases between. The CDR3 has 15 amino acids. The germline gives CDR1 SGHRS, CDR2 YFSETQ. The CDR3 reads CASSLAGTDPYEQYF. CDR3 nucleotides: TGCGCCAGCAGCTTGGCAGGGACGGACCCCTACGAGCAGTACTTC.

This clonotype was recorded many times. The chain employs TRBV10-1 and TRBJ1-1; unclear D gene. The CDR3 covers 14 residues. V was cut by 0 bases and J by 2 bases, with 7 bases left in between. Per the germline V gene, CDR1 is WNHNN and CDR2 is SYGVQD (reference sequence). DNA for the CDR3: TGCGCCAGCAGTGAGTCGTCAGACAACACTGAAGCTTTCTTT. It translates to CASSESSDNTEAFF.

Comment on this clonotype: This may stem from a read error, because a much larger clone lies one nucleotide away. The DNA for the CDR3 is TGTGCCAGCAGCCAATCTAGGAGGTCGGACGTGGTAGGTCGGGCTTTCTTT. It specifies CASSQSRRSDVVGRAFF. The chain uses TRBV14 and TRBJ1-1; no clear D. V lost 2 bases and J lost 11, with 27 bases in between. The germline CDR1 and CDR2 sequences are SGHDN and FVKESK. This CDR3 has 17 amino acids.

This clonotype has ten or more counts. The CDR3 bases are TGTGCCAGCAGTTACTCGTCAGGGGGCGGGTACGAGCAGTACTTC. Its protein product is CASSYSSGGGYEQYF. This rearrangement joins TRBV6-5 to TRBJ2-7; 8 bases map to TRBD1. CDR1 is MNHEY, CDR2 SVGAGI, per germline. The junction had 5 bases not matched to a gene; V was cut back by 0 bases and J by 4 bases. The CDR3 consists of 15 residues.

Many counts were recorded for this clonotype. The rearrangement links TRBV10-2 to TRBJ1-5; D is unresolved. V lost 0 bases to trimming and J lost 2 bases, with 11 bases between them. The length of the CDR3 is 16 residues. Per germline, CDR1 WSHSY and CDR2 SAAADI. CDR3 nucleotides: TGCGCCAGCAGTGAGTCGACGGGAATGGGCAATCAGCCCCAGCATTTT. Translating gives CASSESTGMGNQPQHF.

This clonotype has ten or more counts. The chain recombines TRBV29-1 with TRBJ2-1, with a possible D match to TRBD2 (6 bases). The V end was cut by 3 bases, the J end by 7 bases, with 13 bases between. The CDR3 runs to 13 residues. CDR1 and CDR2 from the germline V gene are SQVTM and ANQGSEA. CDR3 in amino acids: CSVDWRGLNEQFF. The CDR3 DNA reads TGCAGCGTTGATTGGCGGGGTCTGAATGAGCAGTTCTTC.

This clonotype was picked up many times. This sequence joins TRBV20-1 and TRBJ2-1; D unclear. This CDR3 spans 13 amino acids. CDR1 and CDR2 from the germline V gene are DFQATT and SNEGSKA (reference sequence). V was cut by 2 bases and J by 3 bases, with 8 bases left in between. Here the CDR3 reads CSARWTIYNEQFF. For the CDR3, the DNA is TGCAGTGCTAGATGGACGATCTACAATGAGCAGTTCTTC.

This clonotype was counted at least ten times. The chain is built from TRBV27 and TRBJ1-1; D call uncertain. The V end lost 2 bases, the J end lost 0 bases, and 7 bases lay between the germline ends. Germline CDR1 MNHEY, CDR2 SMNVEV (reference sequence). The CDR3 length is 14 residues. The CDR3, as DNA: TGTGCCAGCAGTTTACTGGGAGTGAACACTGAAGCTTTCTTT. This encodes CASSLLGVNTEAFF.

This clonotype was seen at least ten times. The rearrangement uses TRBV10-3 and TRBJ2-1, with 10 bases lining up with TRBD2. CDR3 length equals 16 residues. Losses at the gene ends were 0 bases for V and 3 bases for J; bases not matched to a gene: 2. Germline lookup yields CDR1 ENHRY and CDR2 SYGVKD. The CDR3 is CAISESLAGVYNEQFF. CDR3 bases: TGTGCCATCAGTGAGTCTCTAGCGGGGGTCTACAATGAGCAGTTCTTC.

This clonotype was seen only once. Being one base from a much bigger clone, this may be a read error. CDR3 sequence reads: CASSLDPAESTDTLYF. CDR3 nucleotide sequence: TGTGCCAGCAGTTTGGATCCAGCGGAGAGCACAGATACGCTGTATTTT. The chain links TRBV28 to TRBJ2-3; D perhaps matches TRBD2 (5 bases). CDR3 length: 16 residues. Germline V gene data show CDR1 as MDHEN and CDR2 as SYDVKM.

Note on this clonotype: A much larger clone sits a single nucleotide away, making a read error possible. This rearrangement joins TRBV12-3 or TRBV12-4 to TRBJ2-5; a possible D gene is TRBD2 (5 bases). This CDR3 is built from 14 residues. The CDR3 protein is CASGLVGVQETQYF. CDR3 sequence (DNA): TGTGCCAGCGGTTTGGTCGGGGTCCAAGAGACCCAGTACTTC.

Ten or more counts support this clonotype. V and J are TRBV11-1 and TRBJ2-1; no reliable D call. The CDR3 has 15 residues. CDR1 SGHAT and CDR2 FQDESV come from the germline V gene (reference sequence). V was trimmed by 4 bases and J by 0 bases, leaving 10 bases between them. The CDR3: CASSSYGNSYNEQFF. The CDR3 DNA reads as TGTGCCAGCAGCTCTTACGGTAACTCCTACAATGAGCAGTTCTTC.

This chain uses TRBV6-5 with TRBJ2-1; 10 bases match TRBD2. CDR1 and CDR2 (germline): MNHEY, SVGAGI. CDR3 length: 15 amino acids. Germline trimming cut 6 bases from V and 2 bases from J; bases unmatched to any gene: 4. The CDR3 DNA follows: TGTGCCAGCAGGACCCTAGCGGGGGCCTACAATGAGCAGTTCTTC. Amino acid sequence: CASRTLAGAYNEQFF.

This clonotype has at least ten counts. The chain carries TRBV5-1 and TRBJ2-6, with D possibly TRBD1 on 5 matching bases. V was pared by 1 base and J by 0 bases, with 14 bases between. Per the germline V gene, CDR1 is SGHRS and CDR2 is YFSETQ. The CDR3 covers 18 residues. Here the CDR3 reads CASSLNFMTASGANVLTF. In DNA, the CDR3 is TGCGCCAGCAGCTTGAACTTTATGACAGCCTCTGGGGCCAACGTCCTGACTTTC.

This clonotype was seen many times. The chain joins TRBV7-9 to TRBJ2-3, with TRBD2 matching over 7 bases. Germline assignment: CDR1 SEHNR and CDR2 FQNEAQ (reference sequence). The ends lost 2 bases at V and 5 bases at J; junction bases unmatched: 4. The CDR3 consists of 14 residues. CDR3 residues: CASSLNSGVDTQYF. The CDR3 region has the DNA TGTGCCAGCAGCTTAAACAGCGGGGTAGATACGCAGTATTTT.

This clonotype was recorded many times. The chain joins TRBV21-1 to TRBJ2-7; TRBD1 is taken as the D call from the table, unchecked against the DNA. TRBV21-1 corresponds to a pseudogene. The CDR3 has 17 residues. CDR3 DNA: TGTGCCAGCAGCAAGCGCGACGTCCGGGACAGATTCTACGAGCAGTACTTC. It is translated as CASSKRDVRDRFYEQYF.

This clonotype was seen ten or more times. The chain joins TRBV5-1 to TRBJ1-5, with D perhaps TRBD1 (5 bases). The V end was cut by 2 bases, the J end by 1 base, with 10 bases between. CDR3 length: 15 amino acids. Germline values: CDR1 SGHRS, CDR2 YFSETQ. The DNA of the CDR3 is TGCGCCAGCAGCTTCTCGGGGGGAAGCAATCAGCCCCAGCATTTT. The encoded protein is CASSFSGGSNQPQHF.